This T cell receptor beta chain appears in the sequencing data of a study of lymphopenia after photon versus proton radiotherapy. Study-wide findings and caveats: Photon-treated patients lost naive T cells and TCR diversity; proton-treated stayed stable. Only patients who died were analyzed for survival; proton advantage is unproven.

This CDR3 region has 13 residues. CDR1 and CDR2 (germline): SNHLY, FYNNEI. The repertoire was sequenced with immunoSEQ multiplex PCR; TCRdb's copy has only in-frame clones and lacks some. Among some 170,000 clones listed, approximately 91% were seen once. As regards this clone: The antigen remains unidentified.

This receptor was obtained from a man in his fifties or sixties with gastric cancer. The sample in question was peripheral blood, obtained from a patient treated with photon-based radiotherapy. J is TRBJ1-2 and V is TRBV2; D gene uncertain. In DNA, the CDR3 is TGTGCTTCAGAGAGGTTATCAAACTATGGCTACACCTTC. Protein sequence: CASERLSNYGYTF.